Each of the 32 T cell receptor beta chains below was sequenced from the same sample in a study of T cell responses to AZD1222 COVID-19 vaccine. The method was immunoSEQ multiplex PCR; TCRdb's version includes in-frame clones alone and lacks a portion of them. The sample has under 130,000 clones; roughly 91% are singletons. This sample comprised peripheral blood, obtained on day 0 of AZD1222 vaccination. These receptors all stem from an adult in good health.

V gene TRBV6-5 combines with J gene TRBJ2-1; 9 nucleotides agree with TRBD2. CDR3 size: 15 residues. Per the germline V gene, CDR1 is MNHEY and CDR2 is SVGAGI. V lost 10 bases to trimming and J lost 5 bases; unmatched junction nucleotides: 12. CDR3 sequence (DNA): TGTGCCACCCGATCTAGCGGGACATCCCACAATGAGCAGTTCTTC. It is translated as CATRSSGTSHNEQFF.

The chain recombines TRBV20-1 with TRBJ1-2; D is ambiguous. V lost 3 bases and J 5 bases, leaving 7 bases between the germline ends. The germline CDR1 and CDR2 sequences are DFQATT and SNEGSKA (reference sequence). CDR3 length: 11 amino acids. In DNA, the CDR3 is TGCAGTGCTAGGGTAGAGTATGGCTACACCTTC. It is translated as CSARVEYGYTF.

This clone has a handful of counts. The genes are TRBV5-4 and TRBJ1-6; D may be TRBD1 (5 bases). V lost 2 bases and J lost 10, with 19 bases in between. CDR3 length: 16 residues. Looked up from germline, CDR1 is SGHNT and CDR2 is YYREEE (reference sequence). In DNA form, the CDR3 reads TGTGCCAGCAGCTTACCGGGGACGGGCCGCGAATCACCCCTCCACTTT. It encodes CASSLPGTGRESPLHF.

The rearrangement links TRBV4-2 to TRBJ2-7; D might be TRBD2 (6 bases). The germline CDR1 and CDR2 sequences are LGHNA and YNFKEQ. The CDR3 runs to 16 residues. V lost 3 bases and J 7 bases, leaving 22 bases between the germline ends. DNA of the CDR3: TGTGCCAGCAGCCAGACTTGGGGGTCTCGGGCGGGGGAGCAGTACTTC. Translation gives CASSQTWGSRAGEQYF.

V is TRBV11-2 and J is TRBJ2-5; 7 positions agree with TRBD1. CDR3 length: 15 residues. The germline gives CDR1 SGHAT, CDR2 FQNNGV. V lost 5 bases and J lost 5; bases outside the gene matches: 11. The CDR3 is CASSTLEGGGETQYF. The CDR3 coding sequence is TGTGCCAGCAGCACCCTAGAAGGGGGCGGTGAGACCCAGTACTTC.

The CDR3 sequence is CASSEAVNTEAFF. The CDR3 bases are TGTGCCAGCAGTGAGGCGGTGAACACTGAAGCTTTCTTT. The chain carries TRBV2 and TRBJ1-1; D gene ambiguous. Trimming took off 3 bases at V and 0 bases at J, with 5 bases between the two ends. This CDR3 comprises 13 residues. Germline V lookup: CDR1 SNHLY, CDR2 FYNNEI.

The V gene is TRBV28, the J gene TRBJ1-2; D is ambiguous. V gave up 10 bases and J gave up 6 bases, with 18 bases separating them. Germline V gives CDR1 MDHEN, CDR2 SYDVKM. CDR3 length: 13 residues. The CDR3 reads CATLARSPHGYTF. CDR3 nucleotides: TGTGCCACCCTAGCACGCTCCCCCCATGGCTACACCTTC.

V usage is TRBV14 and J usage is TRBJ2-5; D is uncertain. From germline, CDR1 is SGHDN and CDR2 FVKESK. The germline V and J ends were trimmed by 0 bases and 5 bases, with 1 base remaining between them. The CDR3 sequence is 11 residues long. As DNA, the CDR3 is TGTGCCAGCAGCCAAGAGGAGACCCAGTACTTC. It encodes CASSQEETQYF.

This chain uses TRBV6-4 with TRBJ2-3; D remains unclear. The CDR3 loop spans 14 amino acids. V dropped 2 bases and J dropped 3 bases, with 9 bases sitting between them. Germline loops: CDR1 MRHNA, CDR2 SNTAGT. The CDR3 DNA follows: TGTGCCAGCAGTGACAACGTGGATACAGATACGCAGTATTTT. Its protein is CASSDNVDTDTQYF.

V is TRBV6-1 and J is TRBJ2-2; tentative D call: TRBD2 (6 bases). The germline CDR1 and CDR2 sequences are MNHNS and SASEGT. The CDR3 totals 16 residues. V was cut by 4 bases and J by 7 bases, with 19 bases left in between. The CDR3: CASSVLPAGSLGELFF. CDR3 in DNA: TGTGCCAGCAGTGTTTTACCAGCGGGCTCCCTCGGGGAGCTGTTTTTT.

In regard to this clone: The sample carries other DNA sequences with the same CDR3. The rearrangement joins TRBV5-1 to TRBJ2-3; no clear D gene. CDR3 length: 13 residues. Germline assignment: CDR1 SGHRS and CDR2 YFSETQ. V was pared by 4 bases and J by 2 bases, with 8 bases between. The CDR3 nucleotides read TGCGCCAGCAGCCCAGGACCCACAGATACGCAGTATTTT. It yields the protein CASSPGPTDTQYF.

With respect to this clone: Different DNA sequences within this sample yield the same CDR3. The CDR3 loop is CASSHNYEQYF. The CDR3 DNA reads TGTGCCAGCAGCCACAACTACGAGCAGTACTTC. V gene TRBV6-2 or TRBV6-3 combines with J gene TRBJ2-7; D unresolved. The V gene's germline CDR1 is MNHEY and CDR2 SVGEGT. The ends were cut back, 6 bases at V and 3 bases at J, with 6 bases in the middle. The CDR3 totals 11 residues.

V and J are TRBV18 and TRBJ1-2; maybe TRBD1 (5 bases). The CDR3 sequence is 15 residues long. V lost 2 bases, J lost 2 bases, and 12 bases lay in between. CDR1 is KGHSH, CDR2 LQKENI, per germline. CDR3 nucleotides: TGTGCCAGCTCACCAGACAACGGGGCCAACTATGGCTACACCTTC. Encoded protein: CASSPDNGANYGYTF.

The chain employs TRBV7-3 and TRBJ1-2, with 7 bases lining up with TRBD1. Germline-derived CDR1 and CDR2 are SGHTA and FQGTGA. The CDR3 is 15 amino acids. J gave up 6 bases and V 0 bases, and 7 bases lay outside the gene matches. The CDR3 sequence is CASSLTAGGLNGYTF. The CDR3, as DNA: TGTGCCAGCAGCTTAACGGCAGGGGGTCTAAATGGCTACACCTTC.

This chain links TRBV3-1 (or the pseudogene TRBV3-2) with TRBJ2-7; TRBD1 agrees at 9 bases. Unmatched junction bases numbered 3, after V lost 0 bases and J lost 3 bases. The CDR3 contains 15 residues. Looked up from germline, CDR1 is LGHDT and CDR2 is YNNKEL (reference sequence). The chain's CDR3 is CASSQDWGQGYEQYF. CDR3 in DNA: TGTGCCAGCAGCCAAGATTGGGGACAGGGCTACGAGCAGTACTTC.

V is TRBV27 and J is TRBJ1-1; 9 positions agree with TRBD1. V lost 6 bases to trimming and J lost 5 bases; unmatched junction nucleotides: 7. Germline-derived CDR1 and CDR2 are MNHEY and SMNVEV (reference sequence). This CDR3 contains 14 residues. CDR3 nucleotide sequence: TGTGCCAGCAGCGCGGGGACAGGGAAAACTGAAGCTTTCTTT. Translated: CASSAGTGKTEAFF.

The sample holds one count of this clone. This rearrangement joins TRBV5-4 to TRBJ1-6, with D unresolved. The CDR3 consists of 14 residues. V lost 2 bases to trimming and J lost 5 bases, with 8 bases between them. Germline CDR1 is SGHNT and CDR2 is YYREEE (reference sequence). The CDR3 coding sequence is TGTGCCAGCAGCTTTCCCAGCAATAATTCACCCCTCCACTTT. The encoded protein is CASSFPSNNSPLHF. Complete variable domain (other parts from reference TRBV5-4 and TRBJ1-6): ETGVTQSPTHLIKTRGQQVTLRCSSQSGHNTVSWYQQALGQGPQFIFQYYREEENGRGNFPPRFSGLQFPNYSSELNVNALELDDSALYLCASSFPSNNSPLHFGNGTRLTVT.

This rearrangement joins TRBV14 to TRBJ2-1; D is possibly TRBD2 (6 bases). Deletions cut 0 bases from V and 8 bases from J, with 32 bases between. Germline V lookup: CDR1 SGHDN, CDR2 FVKESK. The CDR3 spans 21 residues. CDR3 nucleotides: TGTGCCAGCAGCCAAGAACCCAAACCTAGCGAGGGAGACCTCACCGCCGATGAGCAGTTCTTC. It translates to CASSQEPKPSEGDLTADEQFF. The full variable domain, with the rest looked up from reference TRBV14 and TRBJ2-1, is EAGVTQFPSHSVIEKGQTVTLRCDPISGHDNLYWYRRVMGKEIKFLLHFVKESKQDESGMPNNRFLAERTGGTYSTLKVQPAELEDSGVYFCASSQEPKPSEGDLTADEQFFGPGTRLTVL.

The chain couples TRBV5-4 to TRBJ2-3; 10 positions match TRBD2. V trimming: 3 bases; J trimming: 2 bases; junction bases outside the gene matches: 9. This CDR3 has 17 amino acids. Looked up from germline, CDR1 is SGHNT and CDR2 is YYREEE (reference sequence). The CDR3 bases are TGTGCCAGCAGCTCACGGTGGACTAGCGGTAACACAGATACGCAGTATTTT. Translating it yields CASSSRWTSGNTDTQYF.

V gene TRBV2 combines with J gene TRBJ2-1, with TRBD2 matching 12 bases. Looked up from germline, CDR1 is SNHLY and CDR2 is FYNNEI. Germline trimming cut 4 bases from V and 5 bases from J; bases unmatched to any gene: 6. This CDR3 contains 16 residues. CDR3 sequence reads: CASSGKLAGGNNEQFF. CDR3 in DNA: TGTGCCAGCAGTGGAAAACTAGCGGGGGGAAACAATGAGCAGTTCTTC.

Concerning this clone itself: Other DNA sequences in the same sample also yield this CDR3. V usage is TRBV7-9 and J usage is TRBJ2-7, with 12 bases matching TRBD1. The germline V gene has CDR1 SEHNR and CDR2 FQNEAQ (reference sequence). CDR3 length equals 14 residues. V shed 4 bases and J 6 bases; nucleotides not matched to a gene: 4. In nucleotides, the CDR3 is TGTGCCAGCAGCTCCGGGACAGGGGGCCGCGAGCAGTACTTC. Encoded protein: CASSSGTGGREQYF.

V and J are TRBV6-5 and TRBJ1-5; TRBD1 aligns across 8 bases. CDR1 is MNHEY and CDR2 is SVGAGI in the germline V gene. V shed 6 bases, J shed 2 bases, and the junction held 3 bases outside the gene matches. This CDR3 is built from 14 residues. The CDR3 nucleotides read TGTGCCAGCAGCCTGACAGGGGGCAATCAGCCCCAGCATTTT. Translation: CASSLTGGNQPQHF.

The DNA for the CDR3 is TGTGCCAGCAGCCCAGGGGCGGGAGTAGGAGATACGCAGTATTTT. As protein: CASSPGAGVGDTQYF. The rearrangement uses TRBV13 and TRBJ2-3, with a tentative D call TRBD2 (7 bases). V was clipped by 5 bases and J by 5 bases, with 17 bases between them. CDR3 size: 15 residues. CDR1 is PRHDT, CDR2 FYEKMQ, per germline (reference sequence). The whole variable domain, filled in from reference TRBV13 and TRBJ2-3, reads AAGVIQSPRHLIKEKRETATLKCYPIPRHDTVYWYQQGPGQDPQFLISFYEKMQSDKGSIPDRFSAQQFSDYHSELNMSSLELGDSALYFCASSPGAGVGDTQYFGPGTRLTVL.

The chain has TRBV7-8 and TRBJ1-2; 8 bases agree with TRBD1. The CDR3 has 13 amino acids. Losses at the gene ends were 6 bases for V and 4 bases for J; bases not matched to a gene: 4. CDR1 SGHVS and CDR2 FQNEAQ come from the germline V gene. CDR3 sequence reads: CASRGQAGYGYTF. In nucleotides, the CDR3 is TGTGCCAGCAGGGGACAGGCGGGCTATGGCTACACCTTC.

The chain has TRBV20-1 and TRBJ2-7; 8 bases are shared with TRBD2. Germline CDR1 DFQATT, CDR2 SNEGSKA (reference sequence). There are 11 residues in the CDR3. V was clipped by 6 bases and J by 4 bases; unmatched bases: 2. In DNA form, the CDR3 reads TGCAGTGCGGGCGGGAGGTACGAGCAGTACTTC. Translated: CSAGGRYEQYF.

About this clone itself: Other DNA sequences from this sample encode an identical CDR3 as well. V is TRBV29-1 and J is TRBJ2-5; no clear D. V was shortened by 4 bases and J by 0 bases, with 3 bases between the two germline ends. There are 11 residues in the CDR3. Germline values: CDR1 SQVTM, CDR2 ANQGSEA. DNA of the CDR3: TGCAGCGTTGGAAACCAAGAGACCCAGTACTTC. Translation gives CSVGNQETQYF.

This clone was seen only once. V is TRBV2 and J is TRBJ2-7, with D unclear. This CDR3 has 12 residues. Trimming pared 7 bases from V and 2 bases from J, leaving 9 bases between. Per germline, CDR1 SNHLY and CDR2 FYNNEI. CDR3 sequence reads: CASMVSTYEQYF. The CDR3 region has the DNA TGTGCCAGCATGGTCAGCACCTACGAGCAGTACTTC.

This clone was recorded a few times. J is TRBJ2-7 and V is TRBV28, with TRBD2 matching over 13 bases. V trimming: 2 bases; J trimming: 5 bases; junction bases outside the gene matches: 6. Germline V gene lookup returns CDR1 MDHEN and CDR2 SYDVKM. The CDR3 spans 16 residues. In DNA, the CDR3 is TGTGCCAGCAGTTTAGGATGGACTAGCGGGAGCCACGAGCAGTACTTC. Its protein product is CASSLGWTSGSHEQYF. The entire variable domain, with the rest obtained from reference TRBV28 and TRBJ2-7, is as follows: DVKVTQSSRYLVKRTGEKVFLECVQDMDHENMFWYRQDPGLGLRLIYFSYDVKMKEKGDIPEGYSVSREKKERFSLILESASTNQTSMYLCASSLGWTSGSHEQYFGPGTRLTVT.

The chain combines TRBV2 with TRBJ1-5; D unresolved. Germline lookup yields CDR1 SNHLY and CDR2 FYNNEI. Trimming left V 8 bases short and J 3 bases short, with 14 bases between. This CDR3 has 14 amino acids. DNA for the CDR3: TGTGCCAGCTCAGAGTTGGGGTTCAATCAGCCCCAGCATTTT. This encodes CASSELGFNQPQHF.

The genes are TRBV2 and TRBJ2-1; 7 positions agree with TRBD2. The CDR3 has 14 residues. The V and J ends lost 5 bases and 12 bases, in that order; junction bases with no gene match: 13. Germline V lookup: CDR1 SNHLY, CDR2 FYNNEI. Here the CDR3 reads CASSQFSTSPGQFF. CDR3 DNA sequence: TGTGCCAGCAGTCAATTTTCGACTAGCCCGGGGCAGTTCTTC.

This clone appeared a single time. The V gene is TRBV21-1, the J gene TRBJ2-1; TRBD2, as called in the table, went unchecked against the DNA. TRBV21-1 is a documented pseudogene. The CDR3 covers 14 residues. The CDR3, as DNA: TGTGCCAGGACATCGACTAGCGGGAGCGATGAGCAGTTCTTC. This translates into CARTSTSGSDEQFF.

The genes are TRBV28 and TRBJ1-2, with a possible D match to TRBD1 (6 bases). The CDR3 totals 12 residues. V shed 6 bases and J shed 5 bases, with 10 bases lying between them. Germline V gene lookup returns CDR1 MDHEN and CDR2 SYDVKM. CDR3 bases: TGTGCCAGCAGAGGGGGGGGATATGGCTACACCTTC. It encodes CASRGGGYGYTF.